The clone carrying this T cell receptor (beta chain) was found many times. What it binds is unknown. This entry belongs to a study of neurological immune-mediated disorders. Study-wide points: The most TCR clonal expansion was seen in HTLV-1-associated myelopathy, whereas the least was seen in multiple sclerosis, below the level in healthy controls. None of the CDR3 amino acid sequences of expanded clones were shared across subjects, and this suggested private repertoires in all groups.

The cDNA was synthesized by 5'RACE incorporating 10-nucleotide random UMIs. One entry per CDR3 protein results from TCRdb running MiXCR on the 5' RACE reads. The data contain roughly 48,000 distinct CDR3 sequences, 12% of them singletons. The germline gives CDR1 SGHVS, CDR2 FNYEAQ. This CDR3 has 17 amino acids. V shed 4 bases, J shed 5 bases, and the junction held 6 bases outside the gene matches. Time point of the sample: longitudinal time-point 3. Unsorted libraries were prepared from 2 million PBMCs held at -80 C. The chain employs TRBV7-6 and TRBJ2-1; 15 positions agree with TRBD2. This receptor was obtained from a male donor with HTLV-1-associated myelopathy (HAM/TSP). The sample comprised PBMCs. The CDR3 nucleotides are TGTGCCAGCAGCTCTGGGACTAGCGGGGGGTTCAACAATGAGCAGTTCTTC. Its translation is CASSSGTSGGFNNEQFF.